This TCR beta chain was identified during a study of blood T cell repertoires in COVID-19. The repertoire was sequenced with immunoSEQ multiplex PCR; TCRdb's copy has only in-frame clones and lacks some. The table shows 200,000 to 250,000 clones, with 80% to 85% occurring only once. Germline assignment: CDR1 MNHEY and CDR2 SMNVEV (reference sequence). J lost 15 bases, V lost 7 bases, and 17 bases had no gene match. The CDR3 runs to 15 residues. This clone was counted a few times. Sequencing was carried out using peripheral blood. This rearrangement joins TRBV27 to TRBJ1-6; 8 bases are shared with TRBD1. This clonotype was sampled from a woman in her sixties or seventies with acute or convalescent COVID-19. Here the CDR3 DNA reads TGTGCCAGCACTCTAACCGGGACAGGCCTCGGGGTCCTCCACTTT. Its translation: CASTLTGTGLGVLHF.